This is a list of T cell receptor beta chains from one sample in a study of blood T cell repertoires in COVID-19. Libraries were prepared by immunoSEQ multiplex PCR; TCRdb keeps only in-frame clonotypes and omits some of them. The data show about 84,000 clones, around four fifths seen once. Source material: peripheral blood. The source is an elderly man with active or convalescent COVID-19. Both conserved end residues are trimmed from each CDR3. The D gene is left open where the match is weak. Only part of the rows carry a size: once, few, many, or a class if the clone is expanded.

d_gene: .; abundance: .; j_gene: TRBJ1-2; v_gene: TRBV3-1/TRBV3-2; CDR3aa: ASSPLTTYFFDGYT
d_gene: TRBD1; abundance: .; j_gene: TRBJ1-6; v_gene: TRBV2; CDR3aa: ASSRQGLGDNSPLH
d_gene: .; abundance: .; j_gene: TRBJ1-1; v_gene: TRBV12-3/TRBV12-4; CDR3aa: ASTSGRDTKAF
d_gene: .; abundance: .; j_gene: TRBJ2-1; v_gene: TRBV5-6; CDR3aa: ASSVYYNEQF
d_gene: .; abundance: .; j_gene: TRBJ2-7; v_gene: TRBV27; CDR3aa: ASSWFQGPYEQY
d_gene: TRBD2; abundance: .; j_gene: TRBJ2-3; v_gene: TRBV18; CDR3aa: ASSPGGQRTDTQY
d_gene: .; abundance: few; j_gene: TRBJ1-2; v_gene: TRBV9; CDR3aa: ASSSQGFGGSGYT
d_gene: TRBD1; abundance: .; j_gene: TRBJ2-1; v_gene: TRBV5-1; CDR3aa: ASSSTGTGGYNEQF
d_gene: .; abundance: once; j_gene: TRBJ1-4; v_gene: TRBV30; CDR3aa: AWSILGGRGVREKLF
d_gene: .; abundance: few; j_gene: TRBJ2-5; v_gene: TRBV5-1; CDR3aa: ASSSGGPSRRETQY
d_gene: TRBD1; abundance: .; j_gene: TRBJ2-5; v_gene: TRBV27; CDR3aa: ASSPYRGRGETQY
d_gene: TRBD2; abundance: .; j_gene: TRBJ2-2; v_gene: TRBV7-9; CDR3aa: ASSPRTSGGRSTGELF
d_gene: TRBD1; abundance: few; j_gene: TRBJ1-2; v_gene: TRBV27; CDR3aa: ASRGQGVRGYT
d_gene: TRBD1; abundance: few; j_gene: TRBJ1-1; v_gene: TRBV25-1; CDR3aa: ASSASGTVNTEAF
d_gene: .; abundance: .; j_gene: TRBJ1-5; v_gene: TRBV21-1; CDR3aa: ASRDRADQPQH
d_gene: .; abundance: .; j_gene: TRBJ1-3; v_gene: TRBV10-3; CDR3aa: AISVAGVAGNTIY
d_gene: TRBD2; abundance: .; j_gene: TRBJ2-7; v_gene: TRBV6-6; CDR3aa: ASSNPGLADGEQY
d_gene: .; abundance: .; j_gene: TRBJ1-3; v_gene: TRBV5-5; CDR3aa: ASSYTVAGNTIY
d_gene: TRBD1; abundance: .; j_gene: TRBJ1-4; v_gene: TRBV5-6; CDR3aa: ASSSGTDGMGTNEKLF
d_gene: TRBD2; abundance: .; j_gene: TRBJ2-5; v_gene: TRBV7-2; CDR3aa: ASSLVAGGSGETQY
d_gene: .; abundance: .; j_gene: TRBJ1-1; v_gene: TRBV12-2; CDR3aa: ASRLKHRGYFMNTEAF
d_gene: .; abundance: .; j_gene: TRBJ1-5; v_gene: TRBV20-1; CDR3aa: SASSTGINQPQH
d_gene: .; abundance: .; j_gene: TRBJ1-6; v_gene: TRBV28; CDR3aa: ASSLWRADSPLH
d_gene: .; abundance: .; j_gene: TRBJ1-1; v_gene: TRBV4-2; CDR3aa: ASSQDSAQGNTEAF
d_gene: .; abundance: .; j_gene: TRBJ2-1; v_gene: TRBV24-1; CDR3aa: ATSGPIYNEQF
d_gene: .; abundance: .; j_gene: TRBJ1-2; v_gene: TRBV3-1/TRBV3-2; CDR3aa: ASSQGSYGTQVFYGYT
d_gene: .; abundance: .; j_gene: TRBJ1-2; v_gene: TRBV27; CDR3aa: ASSLGHQGYYGYT
d_gene: TRBD1; abundance: .; j_gene: TRBJ1-5; v_gene: TRBV12-5; CDR3aa: ASGPGTGGSNQPQH
d_gene: .; abundance: .; j_gene: TRBJ1-1; v_gene: TRBV9; CDR3aa: ASSVGEGNTEAF